Listed below are T cell receptor beta chains from one sample, sequenced in a study of shared clonotypes between healthy human individuals. TCRdb keeps only in-frame clones here, not all; method: immunoSEQ multiplex PCR. The sample has 170,000 or so clones, over 50% seen once. The sequenced sample was memory CD4+ T cells sorted from blood. Receptors were obtained from a man aged 25-45 years in good health. CDR3s include the opening cysteine and the closing phenylalanine or tryptophan. D genes are given only for firm matches. A clone size is listed for some rows: how often the clone was seen (once, few, many), or a class if it is expanded.

DNA: TGTGCCTGGAGTACTAGCGGTGATACGCAGTATTTT; CDR3: CAWSTSGDTQYF; D: TRBD2; V: TRBV30; size: .; length: 12; J: TRBJ2-3
DNA: TGTGCCACCAGCAGGGGTAGCGGGCCTCGCGATGAGCAGTTCTTC; CDR3: CATSRGSGPRDEQFF; D: TRBD2; V: TRBV15; size: .; length: 15; J: TRBJ2-1
DNA: TGCGCCAGCAGCCAAGGGGGGACGGCCTACAATGAGCAGTTCTTC; CDR3: CASSQGGTAYNEQFF; D: .; V: TRBV4-1; size: .; length: 15; J: TRBJ2-1
DNA: TGTGCCAGCGCCGCTAGACAGGGACCTTCCTACGAGCAGTACTTC; CDR3: CASAARQGPSYEQYF; D: TRBD1; V: TRBV9; size: few; length: 15; J: TRBJ2-7
DNA: TGTGCCAGCAGCCTAAACCCCGGCAGGTACACTGAAGCTTTCTTT; CDR3: CASSLNPGRYTEAFF; D: .; V: TRBV7-2; size: .; length: 15; J: TRBJ1-1
DNA: TGTGCCAGCAGCTTGGACACCCAAGAGACCCAGTACTTC; CDR3: CASSLDTQETQYF; D: .; V: TRBV5-4; size: .; length: 13; J: TRBJ2-5
DNA: TGCAGTGCTCCTCGAGCCTACGAGCAGTACTTC; CDR3: CSAPRAYEQYF; D: .; V: TRBV20-1; size: .; length: 11; J: TRBJ2-7
DNA: TGTGCCAGCAGTTTGACCGGGACAGGGGTGCTCGAGCAGTACTTC; CDR3: CASSLTGTGVLEQYF; D: TRBD1; V: TRBV5-6; size: few; length: 15; J: TRBJ2-7
DNA: TGTGCCAGCAGCCTGCTTTCTCTAACCAGACTGGACTCTGGAAACACCATATATTTT; CDR3: CASSLLSLTRLDSGNTIYF; D: .; V: TRBV11-2; size: few; length: 19; J: TRBJ1-3
DNA: TGTGCCAGGAGAGAATACAGGTTCGCCGGAAACACCATATATTTT; CDR3: CARREYRFAGNTIYF; D: .; V: TRBV19; size: once; length: 15; J: TRBJ1-3
DNA: TGTGCCAGCAGCGTAGGTCAGGCGGATCAGCCCCAGCATTTT; CDR3: CASSVGQADQPQHF; D: .; V: TRBV9; size: medium-sized; length: 14; J: TRBJ1-5
DNA: TGCGCCAGCAGCCAAGGTTTGCGGCTGGGGACTGAAGCTTTCTTT; CDR3: CASSQGLRLGTEAFF; D: .; V: TRBV4-3; size: .; length: 15; J: TRBJ1-1
DNA: TGTGCCTGGGGGGGACATGCTGGGGCCAACGTCCTGACTTTC; CDR3: CAWGGHAGANVLTF; D: .; V: TRBV30; size: once; length: 14; J: TRBJ2-6
DNA: TGTGCCAGCAGCGCGACTAGCGGGGTTTACAATGAGCAGTTCTTC; CDR3: CASSATSGVYNEQFF; D: TRBD2; V: TRBV9; size: .; length: 15; J: TRBJ2-1
DNA: TGTGCCAGCAGTAATCGCGGGAGTGGGGAAGAGACCCAGTACTTC; CDR3: CASSNRGSGEETQYF; D: TRBD2; V: TRBV2; size: few; length: 15; J: TRBJ2-5
DNA: TGTGCCAGCAGCTTAGAGTGGGGGACTCCTGAAGCTTTCTTT; CDR3: CASSLEWGTPEAFF; D: .; V: TRBV11-2; size: .; length: 14; J: TRBJ1-1
DNA: TGCAGCGCCTCGGACAGTCCCCCTAACTATGGCTACACCTTC; CDR3: CSASDSPPNYGYTF; D: .; V: TRBV29-1; size: many; length: 14; J: TRBJ1-2
DNA: TGTGCCAGCAGTGACACAGGGCTAAGCAATCAGCCCCAGCATTTT; CDR3: CASSDTGLSNQPQHF; D: .; V: TRBV2; size: .; length: 15; J: TRBJ1-5
DNA: TGTGCCTGGACGGGTTCGGCCAGTAGCACAGATACGCAGTATTTT; CDR3: CAWTGSASSTDTQYF; D: .; V: TRBV30; size: few; length: 15; J: TRBJ2-3
DNA: TGCGCCAGCAGCCTAACAGGAGTCCACGAGCAGTACTTC; CDR3: CASSLTGVHEQYF; D: .; V: TRBV5-1; size: .; length: 13; J: TRBJ2-7
DNA: TGCGCCAGCAGCTTGGGGGCGCGGGCTTACGAGCAGTACTTC; CDR3: CASSLGARAYEQYF; D: .; V: TRBV5-1; size: few; length: 14; J: TRBJ2-7
DNA: TGTGCCAGCAGCTCCGACAGGGCTGGAAACACCATATATTTT; CDR3: CASSSDRAGNTIYF; D: TRBD1; V: TRBV11-2; size: .; length: 14; J: TRBJ1-3
DNA: TGTGCCAGCAGTTTGGTCGGGGGGCTTGGCACTGAAGCTTTCTTT; CDR3: CASSLVGGLGTEAFF; D: .; V: TRBV27; size: .; length: 15; J: TRBJ1-1
DNA: TGTGCCAGCAGCTTAACAGGGGCGGAAAAACTGTTTTTT; CDR3: CASSLTGAEKLFF; D: TRBD1; V: TRBV7-2; size: .; length: 13; J: TRBJ1-4
DNA: TGCGCCAGCAGCCGGGCGTTGACAGATACGCAGTATTTT; CDR3: CASSRALTDTQYF; D: .; V: TRBV5-1; size: .; length: 13; J: TRBJ2-3
DNA: TGTGCCAGCAGAAGTAGACAGGCACCCCGGGAAAAACTGTTTTTT; CDR3: CASRSRQAPREKLFF; D: .; V: TRBV2; size: .; length: 15; J: TRBJ1-4
DNA: TGTGCCAGCAGTTTATCGGGACTAGCGGTAAGCACAGATACGCAGTATTTT; CDR3: CASSLSGLAVSTDTQYF; D: TRBD2; V: TRBV27; size: .; length: 17; J: TRBJ2-3